Shown below are 10 T cell receptor beta chains from a single sample sequenced in a study of human T cells and chemical hapten exposure. Time point indicated: pre-sensitization, week 0. As for treatment: therapeutic diphenylcyclopropenone sensitization with weekly scalp DPC. MiXCR, applied by TCRdb to the RACE reads, yields one record per CDR3 protein. This table has tens of thousands of distinct CDR3 sequences, more than 8% appearing once. The starting material was whole blood, obtained in connection with sensitization to the hapten diphenylcyclopropenone (DPC). These receptors were collected from a man between 35 and 55 years old with alopecia areata. Some clones in this sample may be carry-over from other donors' samples.

This clonotype was found a few times. V gene TRBV9 combines with J gene TRBJ1-1; D remains unclear. Germline lookup yields CDR1 SGDLS and CDR2 YYNGEE. Between the trimmed V and J ends, which lost 0 bases and 1 base, there was a span of 10 bases. This CDR3 contains 15 residues. CDR3: CASSVEGARNTEAFF. The CDR3, as DNA: TGTGCCAGCAGCGTAGAAGGAGCAAGGAACACTGAAGCTTTCTTT.

This clonotype came up a few times. The rearrangement joins TRBV7-6 to TRBJ2-7, with 9 bases identical to TRBD1. CDR1 is SGHVS, CDR2 FNYEAQ, per germline. Trimming removed 3 bases from V and 3 bases from J; junction bases left unmatched: 9. The length of the CDR3 is 16 residues. The CDR3 loop is CASSLLPGQGHYEQYF. In nucleotides, the CDR3 is TGTGCCAGCAGCTTGTTACCGGGACAGGGCCACTACGAGCAGTACTTC.

Many counts were recorded for this clonotype. The chain combines TRBV2 with TRBJ2-2, with 9 bases aligning to TRBD2. V gave up 3 bases and J gave up 5 bases; unmatched junction bases: 13. The CDR3 contains 18 residues. Germline V gives CDR1 SNHLY, CDR2 FYNNEI. The CDR3 bases are TGTGCCAGCAGTGACCGCGCTAGCGGGACGCTGAGAACCGGGGAGCTGTTTTTT. Its protein product is CASSDRASGTLRTGELFF.

The V and J genes are TRBV7-6 and TRBJ1-3; tentatively, D is TRBD1 (5 bases). The germline V gene has CDR1 SGHVS and CDR2 FNYEAQ. The V and J ends lost 1 base and 0 bases respectively, with 10 bases between them. This CDR3 has 16 residues. The CDR3 DNA reads TGTGCCAGCAGCTTAGGGGGCACCAGCTCTGGAAACACCATATATTTT. Protein product: CASSLGGTSSGNTIYF.

The genes are TRBV12-3 or TRBV12-4 and TRBJ1-1; TRBD1 matches at 7 bases. V lost 5 bases and J lost 3; bases outside the gene matches: 6. The CDR3 runs 14 residues. The CDR3 DNA is TGTGCCAGCAGTCTACAGGGGACTGACACTGAAGCTTTCTTT. It encodes CASSLQGTDTEAFF.

This chain uses TRBV24-1 with TRBJ2-1; 11 nucleotides line up with TRBD2. J lost 9 bases, V lost 0 bases, and 3 bases had no gene match. Germline V gives CDR1 KGHDR, CDR2 SFDVKD. The CDR3 has 15 amino acids. DNA for the CDR3: TGTGCCACCAGTGATTTGCTAGCGGGAGGAACTGAGCAGTTCTTC. Translation: CATSDLLAGGTEQFF.

The table lists this clonotype with many counts. The J gene is TRBJ2-7, the V gene TRBV28, with a possible D match to TRBD2 (5 bases). The CDR3 loop spans 14 amino acids. The ends were cut back, 6 bases at V and 2 bases at J, with 14 bases in the middle. Germline V gives CDR1 MDHEN, CDR2 SYDVKM. The DNA for the CDR3 is TGTGCCAGCAGCCCACGAGCGGTCCCCTACGAGCAGTACTTC. Its translation: CASSPRAVPYEQYF.

This clonotype showed up just a few times. This chain connects TRBV12-3 or TRBV12-4 to TRBJ2-7, with 7 bases that match TRBD2. This CDR3 region has 14 residues. The J segment lost 7 bases and the V segment lost 5 bases, leaving 11 bases of the junction unmatched. This CDR3 reads CASSPRDYPWEQYF. The CDR3 nucleotides read TGTGCCAGCAGTCCACGGGACTATCCTTGGGAGCAGTACTTC.

At least ten counts were recorded for this clonotype. The chain joins TRBV7-3 to TRBJ2-1; 10 bases fit TRBD2. J was trimmed by 9 bases and V by 3 bases; bases with no gene match: 8. There are 15 residues in the CDR3. Germline CDR1 and CDR2: SGHTA and FQGTGA. CDR3 sequence reads: CASSLASGSSAEQFF. The CDR3 DNA reads as TGTGCCAGCAGCTTGGCTAGCGGGAGTTCGGCTGAGCAGTTCTTC.

At least ten counts were recorded for this clonotype. J is TRBJ2-7 and V is TRBV11-2, with 10 positions matching TRBD2. CDR3 length: 16 residues. Germline CDR1 is SGHAT and CDR2 is FQNNGV. Unmatched junction bases numbered 8, after V lost 2 bases and J lost 4 bases. CDR3 loop: CASSLTSGRAEYEQYF. In nucleotides, the CDR3 is TGTGCCAGCAGCTTAACGAGCGGGAGGGCCGAGTACGAGCAGTACTTC.